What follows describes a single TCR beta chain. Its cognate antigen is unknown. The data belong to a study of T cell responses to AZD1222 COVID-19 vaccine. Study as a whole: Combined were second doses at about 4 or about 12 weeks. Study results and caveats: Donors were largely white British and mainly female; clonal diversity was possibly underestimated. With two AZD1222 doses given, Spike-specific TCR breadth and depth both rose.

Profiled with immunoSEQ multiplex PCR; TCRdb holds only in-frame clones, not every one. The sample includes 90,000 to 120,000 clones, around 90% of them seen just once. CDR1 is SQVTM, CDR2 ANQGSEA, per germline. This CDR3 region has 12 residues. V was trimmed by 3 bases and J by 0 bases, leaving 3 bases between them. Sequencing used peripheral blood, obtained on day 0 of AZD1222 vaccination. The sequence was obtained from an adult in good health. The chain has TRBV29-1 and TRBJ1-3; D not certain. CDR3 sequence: CSVETSGNTIYF. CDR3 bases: TGCAGCGTTGAGACCTCTGGAAACACCATATATTTT.